This paragraph reports one T cell receptor beta chain. It has no known antigen specificity. Its ends do not fully match the called genes, so a read error is possible. This record belongs to a study of blood T cells in healthy people across ages (dated by TCRdb to about 2015). About the study as a whole: Template switching captured roughly one uniquely barcoded TCR beta cDNA molecule per two T cells in model experiments. The study analyzed two additional independent replicas of 1 million unique cDNA reads from the same blood draw for two donors, one aged 18 to 29 and one aged 80 or older. To avoid experimental bias, donors of different ages were randomly spread across the sequencing lanes. The donors were divided into four age groups: young (average 16 years), middle-aged (about 39), aged (about 60) and long-lived (about 84). Age-related changes in TCR beta repertoire diversity were measured in the study by deep sequencing normalized with unique cDNA molecular identifiers. Overall study outcomes, separate from this receptor: Estimates of total diversity based on one million sequenced T cells were regarded as lower bounds and as underestimates. As age increased, observed TCR beta diversity per million T cells dropped in a roughly linear way, and a significant reduction was already evident by age around 41. The CMV infection status of donors was not known, potentially confounding age-related changes in expanded clonotypes. Since profiling was done on bulk unsorted PBMCs, naive and antigen-experienced compartments could not be conclusively compared. Compared with the aged group, the long-lived group had more naive CD4+ T cells, fewer expanded clones and increased TCR diversity, suggesting age selection. There was a strong correlation between observed TCR beta diversity and the percentage of naive T cells measured by flow cytometry.

According to the germline V gene, CDR1 reads MGHRA and CDR2 reads YSYEKL. Measured from the cysteine to the phenylalanine, the CDR3 is 16 residues long. Only the CDR3 DNA stays, 48 bases, in frame from base 1. Library preparation employed 5' RACE. The sequencer listed for this sample is Illumina HiSeq 2500. A second PCR of roughly 6 to 11 cycles was run with a J-beta primer mix and a sample-barcoded 5' primer. Each TCR beta cDNA molecule received a unique molecular identifier from a template-switch 5' adaptor carrying 12 random nucleotides. Each sample yielded at least 3 million CDR3-containing paired-end reads. First-strand cDNA was synthesized from all RNA with the Mint cDNA synthesis kit, primed by a TRBC-specific oligonucleotide. After uracil-DNA glycosylase treatment, a first 18-cycle PCR used universal primers M1SS and BC2_uni_R on all cDNA. In the original analysis: For normalization, 1 million high-quality reads, each with a distinct molecular identifier, were randomly selected from each sample. Instead of being binned into consensus sequences, reads with shared molecular identifiers were discarded. CDR3 identification, clonotype clustering and error correction used MiTCR with a Q25 quality threshold and the strictest error-elimination algorithm. A nonparametric unseen species model with Euler transformation was used to estimate lower-bound total TCR beta diversity. The raw public data were reprocessed by TCRdb itself: fastp quality trimming at Q25, MiXCR clonotype calling, in-frame beta chains only. Rows are unified per CDR3 protein, each entry keeping the most common DNA and genes. TCRdb, not the authors, supplied the V and J calls. This sample lists about 570,000 distinct CDR3 sequences; approximately 30% were detected once. Less than 20% of the sample is in the top ten clones.

Donors were about 36 systemically healthy Caucasian individuals from Russia aged 6 to 90 years. Each donor gave ten milliliters of peripheral blood, collected into EDTA-treated Vacutainer tubes. Ficoll-Paque density-gradient centrifugation was used to isolate PBMCs, with at least 6 million per sample. Total RNA was extracted from PBMCs with Trizol reagent, with at least 5.5 micrograms obtained per sample. For every donor, an aliquot of PBMCs went through flow cytometry to measure the percentages of naive CD45RAhigh/CD27high T cells. The chain employs TRBV4-1 and TRBJ2-7; 9 central bases correspond to TRBD1. The sequencing sample was made of blood. The receptor's source is a woman aged 65 to 85 in good health. For the CDR3, the sequence is CASTQILDRGSVEQYF. The bases are TGCGCCAGCACCCAAATTCTTGACAGGGGGAGCGTCGAGCAGTACTTC.